This TCR beta chain was sequenced during a study of T cell responses to AZD1222 COVID-19 vaccine. Sequencing was performed with immunoSEQ multiplex PCR; in TCRdb, only in-frame clones are kept and a portion is missing. Of around 140,000 clones listed, about 82% are singletons. For this clone: The antigen is not known.

Broader study findings: Just a handful of AZD1222 recipients were seropositive at baseline. Spike-specific TCRs gained breadth and depth after people received two AZD1222 doses. Donors in the cohort were predominantly white British and more often female, and clonal diversity was possibly underestimated. Unmutated regions of variants are reportedly targeted by nearly half of spike-specific TCRs.

V dropped 2 bases and J dropped 4 bases, with 6 bases sitting between them. Germline CDR1 SGHDT, CDR2 YYEEEE. This CDR3 contains 12 residues. This TCR was recovered from an adult who received the MenACWY meningococcal vaccine as a control. The starting material was peripheral blood, obtained 28 days after the second dose of the MenACWY control vaccine. J is TRBJ1-2 and V is TRBV5-6; tentatively, D is TRBD1 (5 bases). The CDR3 DNA reads as TGTGCCAGCAGCTTAGGGACCTATGGCTACACCTTC. Residues: CASSLGTYGYTF.